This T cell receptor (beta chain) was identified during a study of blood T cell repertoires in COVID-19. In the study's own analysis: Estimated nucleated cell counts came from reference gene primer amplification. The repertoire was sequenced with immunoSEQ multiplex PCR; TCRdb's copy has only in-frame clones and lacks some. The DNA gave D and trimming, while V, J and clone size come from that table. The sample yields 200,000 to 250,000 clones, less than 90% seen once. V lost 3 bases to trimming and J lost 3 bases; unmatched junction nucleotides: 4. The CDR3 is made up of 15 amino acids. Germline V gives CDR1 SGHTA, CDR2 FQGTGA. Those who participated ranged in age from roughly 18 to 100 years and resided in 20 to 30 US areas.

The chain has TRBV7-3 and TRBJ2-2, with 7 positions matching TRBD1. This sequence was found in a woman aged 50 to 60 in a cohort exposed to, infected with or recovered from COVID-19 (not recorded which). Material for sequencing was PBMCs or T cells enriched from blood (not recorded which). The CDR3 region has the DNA TGTGCCAGCAGCTTGTCCGGGACAGACACCGGGGAGCTGTTTTTT. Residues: CASSLSGTDTGELFF.